A selection of T cell receptor beta chains follows, all from one sample in a study of cytomegalovirus exposure and HLA in healthy donors. Clones were read by immunoSEQ multiplex PCR, and TCRdb kept only the in-frame ones, dropping some. The sample table sets out some 72,000 clones. Sequencing used PBMCs. The receptors derive from a man younger than 40 in good health and CMV-seronegative. Both conserved end residues are part of each CDR3. A D gene is named only where the DNA matches it firmly.

TRBJ2-3,-,TRBV7-8,CASSLQALSTDTQYF,TGTGCCAGCAGCCTTCAGGCTCTTAGCACAGATACGCAGTATTTT
TRBJ1-6,-,TRBV7-6,CASSSRQGQDSPLHF,TGTGCCAGCAGCTCCCGGCAGGGGCAGGATTCACCCCTCCACTTT
TRBJ2-7,TRBD2,TRBV5-1,CASSLDGRIYEQYF,TGCGCCAGCAGCTTGGACGGGAGGATATACGAGCAGTACTTC
TRBJ1-3,-,TRBV30,CAWSATGDTIYF,TGTGCCTGGAGCGCGACCGGGGACACCATATATTTT
TRBJ2-1,-,TRBV6-5,CASSMTVSNEQFF,TGTGCCAGCAGTATGACAGTTTCTAATGAGCAGTTCTTC
TRBJ1-2,-,TRBV18,CASSPAPTGGYGYTF,TGTGCCAGCTCACCGGCCCCGACAGGCGGCTATGGCTACACCTTC
TRBJ2-3,TRBD2,TRBV30,CAWSVIAGGVGGTDTQYF,TGTGCCTGGAGTGTGATAGCGGGAGGTGTGGGAGGCACAGATACGCAGTATTTT
TRBJ2-5,-,TRBV7-2,CASSLAWGLSQETQYF,TGTGCCAGCAGCTTAGCGTGGGGGCTATCCCAAGAGACCCAGTACTTC
TRBJ2-1,TRBD2,TRBV5-1,CASSSTLAGGHNEQFF,TGCGCCAGCAGCTCCACACTAGCGGGAGGGCACAATGAGCAGTTCTTC
TRBJ2-3,-,TRBV12-5,CASGLPPTGTQYF,TGTGCTAGTGGTTTGCCACCTACGGGTACGCAGTATTTT
TRBJ2-7,-,TRBV11-2,CASSFGGTQYF,TGTGCCAGCAGCTTCGGGGGAACGCAGTACTTC
TRBJ2-3,TRBD2,TRBV11-2,CASSPIRSGGGTQYF,TGTGCCAGCAGCCCCATCCGCAGCGGGGGGGGTACGCAGTATTTT
TRBJ1-1,-,TRBV10-3,CAAGGGYTEAFF,TGTGCCGCCGGGGGGGGATATACTGAAGCTTTCTTT
TRBJ1-1,TRBD1,TRBV5-1,CASSGGTANTEAFF,TGCGCCAGCAGCGGTGGGACAGCGAACACTGAAGCTTTCTTT
TRBJ1-5,-,TRBV18,CASSPGTTSAKGNQPQHF,TGTGCCAGCTCTCCCGGGACAACCTCGGCTAAGGGCAATCAGCCCCAGCATTTT
TRBJ2-3,-,TRBV30,CAWSVAGTSTDTQYF,TGTGCCTGGAGTGTTGCGGGGACTAGCACAGATACGCAGTATTTT
TRBJ1-1,-,TRBV27,CASSLSGLGAEAFF,TGTGCCAGCAGTTTATCGGGACTGGGGGCTGAAGCTTTCTTT
TRBJ1-2,-,TRBV19,CASSIGGAGSPLYGYTF,TGTGCCAGTAGTATTGGGGGGGCCGGCTCCCCACTCTATGGCTACACCTTC
TRBJ2-7,-,TRBV5-8,CASSLPGHAYEQYF,TGTGCCAGCAGCTTACCGGGACATGCCTACGAGCAGTACTTC
TRBJ1-5,TRBD1,TRBV6-1,CASSEGRTGGGNQPQHF,TGTGCCAGCAGTGAAGGGAGGACAGGGGGTGGCAATCAGCCCCAGCATTTT
TRBJ1-4,-,TRBV5-1,CASSLGPEANEKLFF,TGCGCCAGCAGCTTGGGGCCAGAAGCTAATGAAAAACTGTTTTTT
TRBJ1-3,-,TRBV7-2,CASSLSGGGQGYTIYF,TGTGCCAGCAGCTTAAGCGGGGGAGGGCAGGGGTACACCATATATTTT
TRBJ2-7,TRBD1,TRBV11-3,CASSRDRGDSYEQYF,TGTGCCAGCAGTCGGGACAGGGGGGACTCCTACGAGCAGTACTTC
TRBJ1-5,-,TRBV2,CASRGQSNQPQHF,TGTGCCAGCAGGGGGCAGAGCAATCAGCCCCAGCATTTT
TRBJ1-2,-,TRBV18,CASSPPKGEGYGYTF,TGTGCCAGCTCACCACCAAAAGGGGAGGGCTATGGCTACACCTTC
TRBJ1-3,-,TRBV9,CASSVLSGNTIYF,TGTGCCAGCAGCGTCCTCTCTGGAAACACCATATATTTT